These T cell receptor beta chains were read from a single sample in a study of PD-1 blockade in classical Hodgkin lymphoma. Here immunoSEQ multiplex PCR was the method, and the copy in TCRdb shows in-frame clones only, minus some. In the table there are about 90,000 clones, roughly nine tenths of which are singletons. Material: peripheral blood mononuclear cells (PBMCs), obtained before the fourth cycle of nivolumab. Source of these receptors: a human donor with classical Hodgkin lymphoma. Both conserved end residues are part of each CDR3. A D gene is named only where the DNA matches it firmly. Clone sizes are given selectively: once, few, many, or a class where the clone is expanded.

TRBJ2-3,NA,TRBV7-8,NA,CASSLDSPIWDTQYF,TGTGCCAGCAGCTTAGACTCGCCTATTTGGGATACGCAGTATTTT
TRBJ1-1,NA,TRBV11-2,NA,CASSLDRRGRGTEAFF,TGTGCCAGCAGCTTAGATAGGAGGGGCAGGGGAACTGAAGCTTTCTTT
TRBJ1-4,NA,TRBV6-1,NA,CASSEAGRWSATNEKLFF,TGTGCCAGCAGTGAAGCGGGGAGATGGAGTGCAACTAATGAAAAACTGTTTTTT
TRBJ2-4,NA,TRBV19,NA,CASIGDGDIQYF,TGTGCCAGTATCGGTGACGGGGACATTCAGTACTTC
TRBJ2-7,NA,TRBV13,TRBD1,CASSPGTGKNYGQYF,TGTGCCAGCAGCCCCGGGACAGGGAAGAACTACGGGCAGTACTTC
TRBJ2-3,NA,TRBV18,NA,CASSPDLRGTDTQYF,TGTGCCAGCTCACCGGACCTGAGGGGCACAGATACGCAGTATTTT
TRBJ2-7,NA,TRBV18,TRBD2,CASSPGLAGFLEQYF,TGTGCCAGCTCACCAGGGCTAGCGGGGTTTCTCGAGCAGTACTTC
TRBJ1-1,NA,TRBV6-5,NA,CASSSGNTEAFF,TGTGCCAGCAGTTCGGGGAACACTGAAGCTTTCTTT
TRBJ2-5,NA,TRBV18,TRBD2,CASSLRGLQETQYF,TGTGCCAGCTCACTGCGGGGGTTACAAGAGACCCAGTACTTC
TRBJ2-2,NA,TRBV6-5,NA,CASSYSPPGELFF,TGTGCCAGCAGTTACTCTCCTCCGGGGGAGCTGTTTTTT
TRBJ1-3,once,TRBV25-1,NA,CASSEFRGTSGNTIYF,TGTGCCAGCAGTGAATTCCGTGGGACCAGTGGAAACACCATATATTTT
TRBJ2-4,NA,TRBV19,NA,CASTSGGPTQYF,TGTGCCAGTACCTCTGGTGGACCCACTCAGTACTTC
TRBJ2-7,NA,TRBV7-8,NA,CASSIRVPVHYEQYF,TGTGCCAGCAGCATCCGAGTTCCCGTCCACTACGAGCAGTACTTC
TRBJ1-5,NA,TRBV7-9,NA,CASSWGAANQPQHF,TGTGCCAGCAGCTGGGGGGCCGCCAATCAGCCCCAGCATTTT
TRBJ2-2,NA,TRBV27,TRBD1,CASSLNRGAGELFF,TGTGCCAGCAGTTTGAACAGGGGAGCTGGGGAGCTGTTTTTT
TRBJ1-2,once,TRBV20-1,NA,CSVMNYGYTF,TGCAGTGTAATGAACTATGGCTACACCTTC
TRBJ2-1,NA,TRBV27,NA,CASSFGLYNEQFF,TGTGCCAGCAGTTTTGGACTCTACAATGAGCAGTTCTTC
TRBJ2-1,NA,TRBV9,TRBD2,CASSVWAGGPYNEQFF,TGTGCCAGCAGCGTATGGGCGGGGGGGCCCTACAATGAGCAGTTCTTC
TRBJ2-1,NA,TRBV19,TRBD1,CASSIGRGRGLDEQFF,TGTGCCAGTAGTATCGGAAGGGGCAGGGGGCTGGATGAGCAGTTCTTC
TRBJ1-2,NA,TRBV25-1,NA,CASSEYVFPYGYTF,TGTGCCAGCAGTGAATATGTTTTCCCCTATGGCTACACCTTC
TRBJ1-3,NA,TRBV25-1,TRBD1,CASSGWDREYSGNTIYF,TGTGCCAGCAGTGGGTGGGACAGGGAGTACTCTGGAAACACCATATATTTT
TRBJ2-1,once,TRBV13,NA,CASSLGLSVLPYYNEQFF,TGTGCCAGCAGCTTAGGCCTTTCTGTGCTCCCTTACTACAATGAGCAGTTCTTC
TRBJ2-7,NA,TRBV9,TRBD2,CASSATGLSYEQYF,TGTGCCAGCAGCGCAACGGGACTATCATACGAGCAGTACTTC
TRBJ2-7,once,TRBV13,NA,CASSSGLSQYEQYF,TGTGCCAGCAGCTCCGGACTTTCCCAGTACGAGCAGTACTTC
TRBJ2-1,NA,TRBV5-1,NA,CASSLALNNEQFF,TGCGCCAGCAGCTTGGCACTGAACAATGAGCAGTTCTTC
TRBJ1-4,NA,TRBV29-1,NA,CSVEDPHTGFTNEKLFF,TGCAGCGTTGAAGATCCCCACACAGGGTTCACTAATGAAAAACTGTTTTTT
TRBJ1-2,NA,TRBV2,TRBD1,CAEGTGGLMDGYTF,TGTGCAGAGGGGACAGGGGGCCTTATGGATGGCTACACCTTC
TRBJ2-3,once,TRBV7-8,TRBD2,CASRSRRAGPLTDTQYF,TGTGCCAGCAGATCCCGGCGAGCGGGGCCCCTCACAGATACGCAGTATTTT
TRBJ2-1,NA,TRBV7-6,TRBD1,CASSYRGTGGHSYNEQFF,TGTGCCAGCAGCTACAGAGGAACAGGGGGCCACTCCTACAATGAGCAGTTCTTC
TRBJ2-7,NA,TRBV6-1,NA,CASSEGEGVYEQYF,TGTGCCAGCAGTGAAGGTGAGGGGGTCTACGAGCAGTACTTC
TRBJ1-4,NA,TRBV5-1,NA,CASSFSSGGLTNEKLFF,TGCGCCAGCAGCTTTAGTTCCGGGGGGTTGACTAATGAAAAACTGTTTTTT
TRBJ2-7,NA,TRBV7-2,NA,CASSLGGLTYEQYF,TGTGCCAGCAGCTTAGGCGGGCTAACCTACGAGCAGTACTTC
TRBJ1-2,NA,TRBV5-1,NA,CASSLNPIYGYTF,TGCGCCAGCAGCTTGAACCCAATATATGGCTACACCTTC
TRBJ1-1,once,TRBV16,NA,CASSQLRGNTEAFF,TGTGCCAGCAGCCAATTGAGAGGCAACACTGAAGCTTTCTTT
TRBJ1-4,NA,TRBV9,NA,CASSVGWGRTNEKLFF,TGTGCCAGCAGCGTAGGATGGGGAAGAACTAATGAAAAACTGTTTTTT
TRBJ1-2,NA,TRBV6-5,NA,CASSPRGLYGYTF,TGTGCCAGCAGCCCCAGGGGCCTCTATGGCTACACCTTC
TRBJ1-4,NA,TRBV27,NA,CASSPRADTNEKLFF,TGTGCCAGCAGTCCCAGGGCGGATACTAATGAAAAACTGTTTTTT
TRBJ2-5,NA,TRBV18,TRBD1,CASSPGAGGQETQYF,TGTGCCAGCTCACCAGGGGCAGGGGGCCAAGAGACCCAGTACTTC
TRBJ1-1,once,TRBV6-6,TRBD1,CASSRTGWSTEAFF,TGTGCCAGCAGCCGGACAGGGTGGAGCACTGAAGCTTTCTTT
TRBJ2-7,NA,TRBV18,NA,CASSHSDFSYEQYF,TGTGCCAGCTCACACAGTGACTTCTCCTACGAGCAGTACTTC
TRBJ2-5,NA,TRBV7-9,TRBD2,CASSVAGGGLETQYF,TGTGCCAGCTCCGTAGCCGGGGGGGGCCTCGAGACCCAGTACTTC
TRBJ1-6,NA,TRBV9,TRBD1,CASSSRGDSNSPLHF,TGTGCCAGCAGCTCTAGGGGGGACAGCAATTCACCCCTCCACTTT
TRBJ1-1,NA,TRBV4-1,NA,CASSQGEGVNTEAFF,TGCGCCAGCAGCCAAGGGGAGGGGGTTAACACTGAAGCTTTCTTT
TRBJ2-1,NA,TRBV27,TRBD2,CASSRGGSGGFNEQFF,TGTGCCAGCAGTCGGGGCGGTAGCGGGGGATTCAATGAGCAGTTCTTC
TRBJ2-7,NA,TRBV6-5,NA,CASSYAGQRYEQYF,TGTGCCAGCAGTTACGCGGGACAGCGCTACGAGCAGTACTTC
TRBJ2-1,once,TRBV4-3,NA,CASSPMLANNEQFF,TGCGCCAGCAGCCCAATGCTAGCGAACAATGAGCAGTTCTTC
TRBJ2-7,NA,TRBV5-1,NA,CASSLAGGTPSYEQYF,TGCGCCAGCAGCTTGGCCGGTGGGACACCCTCCTACGAGCAGTACTTC
TRBJ1-5,NA,TRBV2,TRBD1,CASSEDGRGRASQPQHF,TGTGCCAGCAGTGAGGACGGCAGGGGGCGCGCAAGTCAGCCCCAGCATTTT